The source of this T cell receptor (beta chain) is a study of regulatory dendritic cells for organ transplantation (dated by TCRdb to the late 2010s). About the investigation overall: The TCRbeta repertoires of sorted naive and memory CD4+ and CD8+ T cells were sequenced before and after allostimulation with regulatory or mature dendritic cells. On the study overall, not on this receptor specifically: Only a couple of subjects were sequenced, and considerable between-individual heterogeneity in the alloreactive memory CD8+ T cell pool was noted by the authors. Among the resting subsets, memory CD8+ T cells contained the most alloreactive TCR clonotypes. The repertoires of naive CD4+ and CD8+ T cells were highly diverse, while memory cell repertoires were less diverse, with memory CD8+ cells being the most oligoclonal. In both subjects, allostimulation led to expansion of memory CD8+ clones, although regulatory dendritic cells appeared to cause more limited expansion than mature dendritic cells did.

The CDR3 contains 13 residues, cysteine and phenylalanine counted. Just the 39-base CDR3 DNA is kept, in frame starting at base 1. This clone has just one count. Its antigen target is currently unknown. No qualities accompany the bases; no much larger clone lies one base away. The TCRbeta CDR3 regions were amplified in a multiplexed two-step PCR with Vbeta-specific forward primers and Jbeta-specific reverse primers. TCRbeta libraries were sequenced on an Illumina instrument through the immunoSEQ service. Concerning the study's data processing: IMGT annotation was used to assign V, D and J genes, and synthetic CDR3 analogues were used to correct the counts for multiplex PCR bias. Repertoire clonality was computed in the immunoSEQ Analyzer as one minus normalized Shannon entropy. Fisher's exact test with Benjamini-Hochberg false discovery rate control was used to define clonal expansion, with two-tailed P<0.01. TCRdb limited this immuneACCESS table to in-frame rearrangements with V and J called. A share of clones is missing; checked studies link under half to unresolved V genes, and the rest is unexplained. Clone size and the V and J calls come from that table; the DNA yielded D and trimming. The sample yields 30,000 to 40,000 clones; 85% to 90% were counted once. 0.05% to 0.065% of the sample is taken by the ten largest.

FACS was used to sort CD4+ or CD8+ cells into naive T cells (CD45RA+) and memory T cells (CD45RO+). The T cells used for TCR sequencing were obtained from two healthy control subjects. Unstimulated sorted T cell subsets were used as baseline controls for the mixed lymphocyte reactions. Genomic DNA was extracted with the Qiagen DNeasy Blood & Tissue Kit. The chain couples TRBV12-1 to TRBJ2-7. TRBV12-1 is designated a pseudogene. The specimen sequenced was naive CD4+ T cells from blood. The sample's cell subset or site label is to be understood as: CD45RA+ naive T cells. The receptor was isolated from a human donor in good health. The nucleotide sequence is given as TGTGCCAGCAGCTGGGGGCGGGAATACGAGCAGTACTTC. The translation is CASSWGREYEQYF.